The clone carrying this T cell receptor (beta chain) was recorded at least ten times. Antigen: not known. The entry originates in a study of T cells after yellow fever vaccination. Study summary: SMART-Seq v4 Ultra Low Input handled preparation of low-cell-number fractions.

Germline V CDR1 and CDR2: MNHEY, SVGAGI. Between the trimmed V and J ends, which lost 6 bases and 6 bases, there was a span of 13 bases. CDR3 length: 13 amino acids. In TCRdb, the 5' RACE reads were re-called with MiXCR into one record per CDR3 protein. The sample carries some 260,000 distinct CDR3 sequences, about 5.2% recorded once. Study-wide results and caveats: High-abundance clonotypes from the bulk population could contaminate FACS-sorted repertoires.

The material sequenced was CD4+ T cells sorted from PBMCs, taken on the day of the yellow fever booster vaccination. The TCR originated in a man younger than 35 who received the YFV17D yellow fever vaccine. This rearrangement joins TRBV6-5 to TRBJ2-3, with D possibly TRBD2 on 6 matching bases. CDR3 bases: TGTGCCAGCAGCCGAGGAGGGGAGGATACGCAGTATTTT. Translated, it gives CASSRGGEDTQYF.